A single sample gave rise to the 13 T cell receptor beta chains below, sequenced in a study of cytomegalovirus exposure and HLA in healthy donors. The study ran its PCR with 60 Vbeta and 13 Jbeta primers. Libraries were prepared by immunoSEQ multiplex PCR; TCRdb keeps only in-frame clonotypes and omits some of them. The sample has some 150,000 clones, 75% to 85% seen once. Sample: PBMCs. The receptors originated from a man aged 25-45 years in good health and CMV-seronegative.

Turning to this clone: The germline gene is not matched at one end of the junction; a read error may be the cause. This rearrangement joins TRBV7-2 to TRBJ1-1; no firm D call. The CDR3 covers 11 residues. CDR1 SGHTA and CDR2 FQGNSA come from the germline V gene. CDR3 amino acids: CASSLAYLLLF. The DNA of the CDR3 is TGTGCCAGCAGCTTAGCCTATCTGCTCCTCTTT.

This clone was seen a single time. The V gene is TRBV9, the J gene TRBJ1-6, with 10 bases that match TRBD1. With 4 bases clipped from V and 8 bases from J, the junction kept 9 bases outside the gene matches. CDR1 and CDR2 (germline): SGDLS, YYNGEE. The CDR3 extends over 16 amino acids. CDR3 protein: CASSPRSGTGDSPLHF. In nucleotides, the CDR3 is TGTGCCAGCAGCCCTAGATCCGGGACAGGGGATTCACCCCTCCACTTT. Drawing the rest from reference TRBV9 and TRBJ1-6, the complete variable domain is DSGVTQTPKHLITATGQRVTLRCSPRSGDLSVYWYQQSLDQGLQFLIQYYNGEERAKGNILERFSAQQFPDLHSELNLSSLELGDSALYFCASSPRSGTGDSPLHFGNGTRLTVT.

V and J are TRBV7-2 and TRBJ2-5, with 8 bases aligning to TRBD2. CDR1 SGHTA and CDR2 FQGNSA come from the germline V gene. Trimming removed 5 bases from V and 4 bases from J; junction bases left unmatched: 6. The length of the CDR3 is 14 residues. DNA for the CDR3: TGTGCCAGCAGCGCCAGCGGGAGAGGAGAGACCCAGTACTTC. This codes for CASSASGRGETQYF.

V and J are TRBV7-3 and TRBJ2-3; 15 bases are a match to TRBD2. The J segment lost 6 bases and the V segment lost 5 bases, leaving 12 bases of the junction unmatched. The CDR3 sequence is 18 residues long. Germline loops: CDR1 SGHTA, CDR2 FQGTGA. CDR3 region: CASSPHRTSGGGGDTQYF. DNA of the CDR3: TGTGCCAGCAGCCCACATAGGACTAGCGGGGGGGGTGGTGATACGCAGTATTTT.

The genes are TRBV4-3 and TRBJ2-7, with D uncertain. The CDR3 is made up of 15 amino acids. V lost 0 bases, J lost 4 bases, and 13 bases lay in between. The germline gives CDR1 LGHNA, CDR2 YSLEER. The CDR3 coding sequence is TGCGCCAGCAGCCAAGATGATCAGGCCCTTTACGAGCAGTACTTC. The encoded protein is CASSQDDQALYEQYF.

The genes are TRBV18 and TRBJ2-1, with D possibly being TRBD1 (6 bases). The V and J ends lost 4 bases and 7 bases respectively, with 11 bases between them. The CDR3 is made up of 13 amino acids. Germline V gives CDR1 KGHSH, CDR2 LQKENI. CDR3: CASSLARGNEQFF. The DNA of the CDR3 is TGTGCCAGCTCACTCGCGAGGGGGAATGAGCAGTTCTTC.

For the CDR3, the DNA is TGTGCCAGCAGCTCGAGCCGGGAAGCTTTCTTT. It translates to CASSSSREAFF. The chain recombines TRBV28 with TRBJ1-1; the D is unclear. CDR1 and CDR2 from the germline V gene are MDHEN and SYDVKM. The CDR3 runs to 11 residues. The ends were cut back, 6 bases at V and 8 bases at J, with 10 bases in the middle.

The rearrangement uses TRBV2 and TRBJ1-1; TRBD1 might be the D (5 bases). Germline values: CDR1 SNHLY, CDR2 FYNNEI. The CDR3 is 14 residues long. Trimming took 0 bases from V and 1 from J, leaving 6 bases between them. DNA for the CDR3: TGTGCCAGCAGTGAAGCGACAGCGAACACTGAAGCTTTCTTT. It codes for CASSEATANTEAFF.

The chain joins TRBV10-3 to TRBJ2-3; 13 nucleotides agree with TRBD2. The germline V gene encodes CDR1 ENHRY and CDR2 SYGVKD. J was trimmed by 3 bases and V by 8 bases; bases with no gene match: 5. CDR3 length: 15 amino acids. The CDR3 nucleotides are TGTGCCATCCTGACTAGCGGGGGGCCTACAGATACGCAGTATTTT. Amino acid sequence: CAILTSGGPTDTQYF.

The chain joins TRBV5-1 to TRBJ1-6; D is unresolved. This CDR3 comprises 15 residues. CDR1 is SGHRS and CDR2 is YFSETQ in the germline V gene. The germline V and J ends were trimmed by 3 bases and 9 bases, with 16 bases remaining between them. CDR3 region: CASSSSDTSGSPLHF. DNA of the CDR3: TGCGCCAGCAGCTCCAGTGACACTAGTGGTTCACCCCTCCACTTT. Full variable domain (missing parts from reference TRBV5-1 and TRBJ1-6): KAGVTQTPRYLIKTRGQQVTLSCSPISGHRSVSWYQQTPGQGLQFLFEYFSETQRNKGNFPGRFSGRQFSNSRSEMNVSTLELGDSALYLCASSSSDTSGSPLHFGNGTRLTVT.

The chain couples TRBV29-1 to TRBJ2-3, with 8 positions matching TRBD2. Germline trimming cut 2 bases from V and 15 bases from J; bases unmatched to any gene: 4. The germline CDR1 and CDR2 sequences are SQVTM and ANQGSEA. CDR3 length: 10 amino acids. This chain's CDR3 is CSVEREGHYF. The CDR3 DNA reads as TGCAGCGTTGAACGGGAGGGCCACTATTTT.

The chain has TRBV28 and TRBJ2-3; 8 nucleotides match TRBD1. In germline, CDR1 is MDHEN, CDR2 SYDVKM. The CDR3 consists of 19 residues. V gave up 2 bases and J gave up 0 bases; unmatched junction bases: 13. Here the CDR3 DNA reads TGTGCCAGCAGTTTAGACAGGGGAATTCTTCCGATAAGCACAGATACGCAGTATTTT. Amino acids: CASSLDRGILPISTDTQYF. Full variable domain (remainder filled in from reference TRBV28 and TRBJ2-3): DVKVTQSSRYLVKRTGEKVFLECVQDMDHENMFWYRQDPGLGLRLIYFSYDVKMKEKGDIPEGYSVSREKKERFSLILESASTNQTSMYLCASSLDRGILPISTDTQYFGPGTRLTVL.

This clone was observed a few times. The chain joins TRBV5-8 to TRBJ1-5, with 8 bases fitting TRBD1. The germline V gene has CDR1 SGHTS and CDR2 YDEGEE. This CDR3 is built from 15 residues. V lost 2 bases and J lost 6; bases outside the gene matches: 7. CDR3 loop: CASSFRQGRFQPQHF. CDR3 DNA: TGTGCCAGCAGCTTCAGACAGGGGCGGTTTCAGCCCCAGCATTTT.